Reported below is one T cell receptor beta chain. The data are from a study of blood T cells in healthy people across ages. Primers used in a second PCR of about 7 to 12 cycles were a sample-barcoded 5' primer and a J-beta primer mix. TCRdb reprocessed the 5' RACE reads with MiXCR, giving one entry per CDR3 protein. The sample includes over 1,500,000 distinct CDR3 sequences, 39% of them seen just once. Between the trimmed V and J ends, which lost 2 bases and 4 bases, there was a span of 11 bases. This CDR3 contains 15 residues. Per the germline V gene, CDR1 is MNHNY and CDR2 is SVGAGI (reference sequence).

This TCR derives from a human donor in good health. The V gene is TRBV6-6, the J gene TRBJ2-2; no reliable D call. The sample taken for sequencing was blood. CDR3 coding DNA: TGTGCCAGCAGTTACGGGGTCCCAGGCACCGGGGAGCTGTTTTTT. Translated: CASSYGVPGTGELFF.